A single T cell receptor (beta chain) is shown here with its context. Its cognate antigen is unknown. Extraction yielded at least 5 micrograms of total RNA per sample. Trimming pared 6 bases from V and 1 base from J, leaving 18 bases between. The CDR3 is 17 amino acids. This entry comes from a study of blood T cells in healthy people across ages. The study, taken as a whole, reports: Age showed a roughly linear inverse relationship with TCR beta diversity per million T cells.

For the second PCR, which ran for roughly 7 to 11 cycles, a sample-barcoded 5' primer and a J-beta primer mix were used. TCRdb analysed the 5' RACE reads with MiXCR anew, one entry per CDR3 protein. The repertoire holds roughly 1,300,000 distinct CDR3 sequences, with 55% to 75% as singletons. The rearrangement joins TRBV12-3 or TRBV12-4 to TRBJ1-4, with D possibly TRBD1 on 5 matching bases. Sequences were obtained from blood. The receptor was derived from a man aged 18 to 30 in good health. The CDR3 reads CASSERRRGLTNEKLFF. CDR3 bases: TGTGCCAGCAGCGAACGTCGGCGGGGGTTAACTAATGAAAAACTGTTTTTT.